Described below is a single T cell receptor beta chain sequence and its context. Germline CDR1 is SEHNR and CDR2 is FQNEAQ (reference sequence). V gave up 2 bases and J gave up 6 bases, with 18 bases separating them. This CDR3 contains 16 residues. One entry per CDR3 protein, called by TCRdb with MiXCR from the 5' RACE reads. The data show about 48,000 distinct CDR3 sequences, about 25% seen once. The data belong to a study of neurological immune-mediated disorders. Specimen: PBMCs. The chain links TRBV7-9 to TRBJ2-3; a weak D match, TRBD2 (7 bases). The TCR was taken from a woman in her 70s in good health. The CDR3, as DNA: TGTGCCAGCAGCTTATCTACCGCCCGGGGGGCGGATACGCAGTATTTT. Translated, it gives CASSLSTARGADTQYF.